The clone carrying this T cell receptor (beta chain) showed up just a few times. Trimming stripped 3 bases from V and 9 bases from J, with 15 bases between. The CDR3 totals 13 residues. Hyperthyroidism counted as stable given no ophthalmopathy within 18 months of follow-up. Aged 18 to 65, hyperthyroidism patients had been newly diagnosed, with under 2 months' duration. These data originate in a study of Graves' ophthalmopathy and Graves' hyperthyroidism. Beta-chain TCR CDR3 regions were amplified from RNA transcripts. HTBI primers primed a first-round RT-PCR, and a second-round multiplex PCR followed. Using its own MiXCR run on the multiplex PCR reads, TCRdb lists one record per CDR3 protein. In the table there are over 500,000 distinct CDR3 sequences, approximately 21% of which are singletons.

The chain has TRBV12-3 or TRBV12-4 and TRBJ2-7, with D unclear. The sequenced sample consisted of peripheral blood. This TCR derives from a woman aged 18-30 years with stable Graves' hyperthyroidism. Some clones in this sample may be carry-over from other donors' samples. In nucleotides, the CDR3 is TGTGCCAGCAGTTTTGCACACCGCAACCCGCAGTACTTC. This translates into CASSFAHRNPQYF.